This T cell receptor beta chain was captured by sequencing in a study of response to subunit inactivated influenza vaccine. Regarding the study as a whole: Every seasonal influenza vaccination brings in few new T cells, the authors suggested.

TCRdb passed the RT-PCR reads through MiXCR, listing each CDR3 protein once. The table has 450,000 to 700,000 distinct CDR3 sequences, approximately 14% seen once; the top ten hold 11%. This CDR3 is built from 14 residues. J gave up 7 bases and V 10 bases, and 12 bases lay outside the gene matches. Germline lookup yields CDR1 MNHEY and CDR2 SVGEGT. As concerns this clonotype: What it binds is not known.

The V call is TRBV6-2 or TRBV6-3, the J call TRBJ2-1, with TRBD2 matching 8 bases. The receptor's source is a man between 45 and 60 years old who received an inactivated influenza vaccine. The input for sequencing was PBMCs from blood, taken 12 days after vaccination. CDR3 loop: CATEREGRGNEQFF. CDR3 DNA: TGTGCCACCGAACGGGAGGGCCGCGGAAATGAGCAGTTCTTC.